This T cell receptor beta chain was sequenced during a study of blood T cells in healthy people across ages. Trimming at V came to 2 bases and at J to 5 bases, leaving 6 bases not matched to a gene. The CDR3 runs 15 residues. Germline V CDR1 and CDR2: MNHEY, SVGAGI. Sample-barcoded 5' priming and a J-beta primer mix drove a second PCR of about 7 to 11 cycles. Through a template-switch adaptor with 12 random nucleotides, each cDNA molecule received a tag. Any given sample supplied a minimum of 2.5 million CDR3-containing paired-end reads. TCRdb independently ran MiXCR on the 5' RACE reads; one entry per CDR3 protein. Here the sample spans about a million distinct CDR3 sequences, roughly 50% being singletons.

The sequencing sample was made of blood. The clonotype was recovered from a woman aged 55-69 years in good health. The V and J genes are TRBV6-5 and TRBJ2-3; 8 bases map to TRBD2. The CDR3 bases are TGTGCCAGCAGTTACGGAGCGGGAGAAGGAGATACGCAGTATTTT. This sequence encodes CASSYGAGEGDTQYF.